This is a list of T cell receptor beta chains from one sample in a study of regulatory T cells in long-lasting Graves disease. Via MiXCR, TCRdb re-called the multiplex PCR reads, giving one row per CDR3 protein. The table includes about 360,000 distinct CDR3 sequences, about 17% detected once. These data are also associated with another study on T cells in Graves' hyperthyroidism and ophthalmopathy.

The sample here was peripheral blood mononuclear cells (PBMCs), taken at new diagnosis, from a patient treated with antithyroid drugs. All receptors derive from a woman between 18 and 29 years old with Graves disease. Each CDR3 is given with its conserved first and last residue. The order of the fields is D gene, V gene, CDR3 length, J gene, CDR3 protein. A D gene is named only where the DNA matches it firmly.

NA	TRBV3-1	14	TRBJ2-5	CASSQDAVKETQYF
NA	TRBV12-3/TRBV12-4	12	TRBJ1-6	CASSPTGSPLHF
NA	TRBV27	18	TRBJ1-3	CATTNRTLSLFSGNTIYF
TRBD1	TRBV7-2	15	TRBJ1-4	CASSSDRRQPEKLFF
NA	TRBV10-3	15	TRBJ1-5	CAISEGRESNQPQHF
NA	TRBV7-2	12	TRBJ2-3	CASSRQVEPQYF
NA	TRBV5-1	12	TRBJ2-1	CASSFQADEQFF
NA	TRBV10-1	18	TRBJ2-1	CASSPLGGFLLFLNEQFF
NA	TRBV3-1	18	TRBJ1-1	CASSQVPGRGSRNTEAFF
NA	TRBV20-1	15	TRBJ2-2	CSASPGSVNTGELFF
TRBD1	TRBV5-1	16	TRBJ2-3	CASSLASGTGTDTQYF
NA	TRBV6-1	18	TRBJ2-2	CASSRLAGQGDKTGELFF
TRBD2	TRBV7-3	16	TRBJ2-1	CASSSPGLAGVSEQFF
TRBD1	TRBV7-9	14	TRBJ2-1	CASTFGTGYNEQFF
NA	TRBV20-1	10	TRBJ1-1	CSARVGKAFF
NA	TRBV2	13	TRBJ2-5	CASAKGGGETQYF
NA	TRBV6-1	15	TRBJ2-5	CASSLGRNLQETQYF
NA	TRBV20-1	12	TRBJ1-1	CSASRQYTEAFF